A single sample gave rise to the 21 T cell receptor beta chains below, sequenced in a study of cytomegalovirus exposure and HLA in healthy donors. A multiplex PCR was run with 60 Vbeta primers and 13 Jbeta primers. Sequencing was performed with immunoSEQ multiplex PCR; in TCRdb, only in-frame clones are kept and a portion is missing. The top ten clones hold 0.6% to 0.65% of a sample with under 250,000 clones, less than 85% of them seen once. Sequenced material: PBMCs. These receptors all come from a man aged 18 to 35 in good health and CMV-seronegative.

This chain uses TRBV29-1 with TRBJ1-1; unclear D gene. CDR1 is SQVTM and CDR2 is ANQGSEA in the germline V gene. The CDR3 length is 11 residues. V was pared by 7 bases and J by 3 bases, with 9 bases between. Here the CDR3 DNA reads TGCAGCGCCGCGGGAGACACTGAAGCTTTCTTT. Translating gives CSAAGDTEAFF.

V is TRBV5-1 and J is TRBJ1-4; D possibly corresponds to TRBD1 (5 bases). CDR3 size: 15 residues. V dropped 0 bases and J dropped 4 bases, with 10 bases sitting between them. Germline V gene sequence: CDR1 SGHRS, CDR2 YFSETQ. The CDR3 reads CASSLASGINEKLFF. CDR3 DNA: TGCGCCAGCAGCTTGGCCTCAGGGATTAATGAAAAACTGTTTTTT.

This clone was observed once. The CDR3: CASSYTLGTGELFF. CDR3 in DNA: TGTGCCAGCAGTTACACGCTAGGAACCGGGGAGCTGTTTTTT. V and J are TRBV6-6 and TRBJ2-2, with D uncertain. The CDR3 is made up of 14 amino acids. The germline V gene encodes CDR1 MNHNY and CDR2 SVGAGI (reference sequence). Trimming removed 2 bases from V and 5 bases from J, with 9 bases in between.

Only a few counts were recorded for this clone. The CDR3 DNA sequence: TGTGCCAGCAGCGTAGGGACAGCGTACGATTCACCCCTCCACTTT. The encoded protein is CASSVGTAYDSPLHF. The chain has TRBV9 and TRBJ1-6; the D gene is possibly TRBD1 (6 bases). The CDR3 has 15 residues. Trimming stripped 0 bases from V and 8 bases from J, with 12 bases between. CDR1 and CDR2 (germline): SGDLS, YYNGEE.

This clone occurred once. The chain joins TRBV7-9 to TRBJ2-1, with a tentative D call TRBD1 (7 bases). V was pared by 0 bases and J by 7 bases, with 19 bases between. CDR3 length: 17 residues. Germline values: CDR1 SEHNR, CDR2 FQNEAQ (reference sequence). The CDR3 reads CASSLAGGLQGWNEQFF. The CDR3 nucleotides read TGTGCCAGCAGCTTAGCGGGGGGTTTACAGGGGTGGAATGAGCAGTTCTTC.

This clone was seen more than once but under ten times. The chain joins TRBV28 to TRBJ2-7, with D possibly being TRBD1 (5 bases). With 1 base removed from V and 2 bases from J, the gap between germline ends came to 15 bases. Germline V CDR1 and CDR2: MDHEN, SYDVKM. CDR3 size: 16 residues. CDR3 protein: CASSLFLTGNPYEQYF. The DNA of the CDR3 is TGTGCCAGCAGTTTATTCTTAACAGGCAACCCCTACGAGCAGTACTTC.

In its sample, this clone was seen a few times. The rearrangement links TRBV5-1 to TRBJ2-7, with no clear D. The length of the CDR3 is 15 residues. The germline V and J ends were trimmed by 0 bases and 0 bases, with 10 bases remaining between them. Germline CDR1 reads SGHRS; CDR2 reads YFSETQ. The CDR3 DNA reads as TGCGCCAGCAGCTTGGAATTCTCTACCTCCTACGAGCAGTACTTC. Translation: CASSLEFSTSYEQYF.

V is TRBV28 and J is TRBJ1-5; a possible D gene is TRBD1 (5 bases). CDR1 and CDR2 (germline): MDHEN, SYDVKM. The CDR3 length is 14 residues. V was cut by 4 bases and J by 4 bases, with 11 bases left in between. The CDR3 DNA is TGTGCCAGCAGTTCGGGACTGATAAATCAGCCCCAGCATTTT. Residues: CASSSGLINQPQHF.

The chain links TRBV15 to TRBJ2-5; weak D call: TRBD1 (5 bases). Germline loops: CDR1 LNHNV, CDR2 YYDKDF (reference sequence). CDR3 size: 14 residues. V lost 0 bases, J lost 1 base, and 6 bases lay in between. CDR3 bases: TGTGCCACCAGCAGAGAGCAGGGCCAAGAGACCCAGTACTTC. This encodes CATSREQGQETQYF. The full variable domain, its missing parts supplied by reference TRBV15 and TRBJ2-5, is DAMVIQNPRYQVTQFGKPVTLSCSQTLNHNVMYWYQQKSSQAPKLLFHYYDKDFNNEADTPDNFQSRRPNTSFCFLDIRSPGLGDTAMYLCATSREQGQETQYFGPGTRLLVL.

The chain combines TRBV7-9 with TRBJ1-1, with 7 bases fitting TRBD1. J lost 1 base, V lost 8 bases, and 7 bases had no gene match. The germline CDR1 and CDR2 sequences are SEHNR and FQNEAQ (reference sequence). The CDR3 spans 14 residues. CDR3 sequence (DNA): TGTGCCAGCGGGACCCGACAGGGGAACACTGAAGCTTTCTTT. Its translation is CASGTRQGNTEAFF. Supplemented by reference TRBV7-9 and TRBJ1-1, the full variable domain reads DTGVSQNPRHKITKRGQNVTFRCDPISEHNRLYWYRQTLGQGPEFLTYFQNEAQLEKSRLLSDRFSAERPKGSFSTLEIQRTEQGDSAMYLCASGTRQGNTEAFFGQGTRLTVV.

This clone was found once. The genes are TRBV7-6 and TRBJ2-3; 13 nucleotides align to TRBD2. Looked up from germline, CDR1 is SGHVS and CDR2 is FNYEAQ. V shed 5 bases and J 1 base; nucleotides not matched to a gene: 3. The CDR3 runs 16 residues. Here the CDR3 reads CASSRGLAGGTDTQYF. The CDR3 region has the DNA TGTGCCAGCAGCCGAGGACTAGCGGGAGGCACAGATACGCAGTATTTT.

The rearrangement uses TRBV2 and TRBJ2-7, with TRBD2 identical over 7 bases. CDR3 length equals 14 residues. The junction had 10 bases not matched to a gene; V was cut back by 6 bases and J by 5 bases. Germline CDR1 SNHLY, CDR2 FYNNEI. CDR3: CASRGGVGSDEQYF. DNA for the CDR3: TGTGCCAGCAGGGGGGGGGTGGGTTCGGACGAGCAGTACTTC.

The rearrangement uses TRBV2 and TRBJ2-1; 10 positions agree with TRBD2. The trim removed 6 bases at V and 2 bases at J, leaving 4 bases unmatched. The CDR3 runs 15 residues. Germline CDR1 is SNHLY and CDR2 is FYNNEI. The CDR3 loop is CASRSSGGAYNEQFF. The DNA of the CDR3 is TGTGCCAGCAGATCTAGCGGGGGAGCCTACAATGAGCAGTTCTTC.

This clone occurred a few times. This chain links TRBV10-2 with TRBJ1-1, with D possibly matching TRBD1 (5 bases). In germline, CDR1 is WSHSY, CDR2 SAAADI. Trimming left V 6 bases short and J 2 bases short, with 13 bases between. The CDR3 runs 14 residues. The CDR3 coding sequence is TGCGCCAGCAGCGACAGTTCTGGAAACACTGAAGCTTTCTTT. It translates to CASSDSSGNTEAFF.

The J gene is TRBJ1-3, the V gene TRBV12-5; no firm D call. V dropped 2 bases and J dropped 0 bases, with 8 bases sitting between them. CDR3 size: 15 residues. CDR1 and CDR2 (germline): LGHNT, FRNRAP. As DNA, the CDR3 is TGTGCTAGTGGTTTGTGGCCGAACTCTGGAAACACCATATATTTT. It is translated as CASGLWPNSGNTIYF.

This sequence joins TRBV5-6 and TRBJ1-3, with D perhaps TRBD1 (5 bases). CDR3 length: 16 residues. Germline V gene data show CDR1 as SGHDT and CDR2 as YYEEEE. V dropped 4 bases and J dropped 0 bases, with 14 bases sitting between them. The CDR3 reads CASSGGGPNSGNTIYF. CDR3 nucleotides: TGTGCCAGCAGCGGGGGGGGACCGAACTCTGGAAACACCATATATTTT. Full variable domain (remainder filled in from reference TRBV5-6 and TRBJ1-3): DAGVTQSPTHLIKTRGQQVTLRCSPKSGHDTVSWYQQALGQGPQFIFQYYEEEERQRGNFPDRFSGHQFPNYSSELNVNALLLGDSALYLCASSGGGPNSGNTIYFGEGSWLTVV.

The chain carries TRBV30 and TRBJ2-1; D may be TRBD2 (6 bases). The CDR3 extends over 13 amino acids. Deletions cut 2 bases from V and 12 bases from J, with 17 bases between. The germline V gene encodes CDR1 GTSNPN and CDR2 SVGIG (reference sequence). The CDR3 nucleotides read TGTGCCTGGAGTTCCGGGGAGGCCCAGGGGCAGTTCTTC. Residues: CAWSSGEAQGQFF. The complete variable domain, with remaining parts taken from reference TRBV30 and TRBJ2-1, reads SQTIHQWPATLVQPVGSPLSLECTVEGTSNPNLYWYRQAAGRGLQLLFYSVGIGQISSEVPQNLSASRPQDRQFILSSKKLLLSDSGFYLCAWSSGEAQGQFFGPGTRLTVL.

This clone has a handful of counts. J is TRBJ2-2 and V is TRBV2, with D possibly being TRBD2 (6 bases). CDR1 is SNHLY and CDR2 is FYNNEI in the germline V gene. The CDR3 extends over 13 amino acids. V was cut by 6 bases and J by 7 bases, with 12 bases left in between. The DNA for the CDR3 is TGTGCCAGCAGCGCGGGACGCTTCGGGGAGCTGTTTTTT. The encoded protein is CASSAGRFGELFF.

The CDR3 loop is CASSISASSYNEQFF. The CDR3 DNA reads TGTGCCAGTAGTATATCAGCTAGCTCCTACAATGAGCAGTTCTTC. The rearrangement links TRBV19 to TRBJ2-1, with D hard to call. The CDR3 spans 15 residues. CDR1 and CDR2 from the germline V gene are LNHDA and SQIVND (reference sequence). V lost 2 bases to trimming and J lost 0 bases, with 8 bases between them.

The rearrangement uses TRBV18 and TRBJ2-7; 10 nucleotides line up with TRBD1. Germline CDR1 is KGHSH and CDR2 is LQKENI. CDR3 length: 14 amino acids. V trimming: 2 bases; J trimming: 3 bases; junction bases outside the gene matches: 1. The CDR3 here is CASSPRTGGYEQYF. CDR3 bases: TGTGCCAGCTCACCAAGGACAGGGGGCTACGAGCAGTACTTC.

The table lists this clone with a few counts. This chain connects TRBV7-2 to TRBJ1-1, with D possibly TRBD1 on 6 matching bases. This CDR3 is built from 13 residues. Germline CDR1 reads SGHTA; CDR2 reads FQGNSA. Trimming stripped 2 bases from V and 10 bases from J, with 14 bases between. CDR3 sequence (DNA): TGTGCCAGCAGCTTAAGGGAACAGGGCTTAGCTTTCTTT. The encoded protein is CASSLREQGLAFF.